This is a list of T cell receptor beta chains from one sample in a study of blood T cells in healthy people across ages. From the 5' RACE reads, TCRdb called clonotypes with MiXCR, one entry per CDR3 protein. The sample lists over a million distinct CDR3 sequences, roughly 43% occurring once. The sequenced sample was blood. The receptors stem from a woman aged 18-29 years in good health. Both conserved end residues are part of each CDR3. The order of the fields is V gene, D gene, J gene, clone size, CDR3 protein, CDR3 DNA. D genes are given only for firm matches. Clone size is not always given. Where it is, it says once, few, many or a class for expanded clones.

V: TRBV3-1
D: TRBD1
J: TRBJ1-2
size: NA
CDR3: CAGSQPDIRTGHHGYTF
DNA: TGTGCCGGCAGCCAACCCGATATTAGGACAGGGCATCATGGCTACACCTTC

V: TRBV6-6
D: NA
J: TRBJ1-3
size: many
CDR3: CASSYSSGNTIYF
DNA: TGTGCCAGCAGTTATAGCTCTGGAAACACCATATATTTT

V: TRBV24-1
D: TRBD1
J: TRBJ2-6
size: NA
CDR3: CATSDPGTGGSGANVLTF
DNA: TGTGCCACCAGTGACCCTGGGACAGGGGGCTCTGGGGCCAACGTCCTGACTTTC

V: TRBV25-1
D: NA
J: TRBJ2-1
size: few
CDR3: CASGTGAYNEQFF
DNA: TGTGCCTCCGGAACAGGTGCATACAATGAGCAGTTCTTC

V: TRBV11-2
D: NA
J: TRBJ1-6
size: few
CDR3: CASSLNPGLNSPLHF
DNA: TGTGCCAGCAGCTTAAATCCCGGCCTTAATTCACCCCTCCACTTT

V: TRBV3-1
D: NA
J: TRBJ2-4
size: once
CDR3: CASSQDRDDEQYF
DNA: TGTGCCAGCAGCCAAGATCGGGACGATGAGCAGTACTTC

V: TRBV30
D: TRBD1
J: TRBJ2-1
size: once
CDR3: CAWKGTVNNEQFF
DNA: TGTGCCTGGAAGGGGACAGTGAACAATGAGCAGTTCTTC

V: TRBV5-1
D: NA
J: TRBJ1-2
size: few
CDR3: CASSPQGQANYGYTF
DNA: TGCGCCAGCAGCCCCCAGGGGCAAGCTAACTATGGCTACACCTTC

V: TRBV5-1
D: NA
J: TRBJ2-1
size: NA
CDR3: CASRLREPRYNEQFF
DNA: TGCGCCAGCAGGTTGAGGGAGCCCCGATACAATGAGCAGTTCTTC

V: TRBV10-2
D: NA
J: TRBJ2-2
size: few
CDR3: CASSDFIGELFF
DNA: TGCGCCAGCAGTGACTTCATCGGGGAGCTGTTTTTT

V: TRBV27
D: NA
J: TRBJ2-1
size: few
CDR3: CASSYLGGRQFF
DNA: TGTGCCAGCAGTTACCTCGGGGGGCGGCAGTTCTTC

V: TRBV29-1
D: TRBD2
J: TRBJ2-1
size: NA
CDR3: CSVEILAGGDSFF
DNA: TGCAGCGTTGAAATCTTAGCGGGAGGGGATTCGTTCTTC

V: TRBV6-2/TRBV6-3
D: TRBD2
J: TRBJ2-2
size: few
CDR3: CASGLAAPLENTGELFF
DNA: TGTGCCAGCGGGCTAGCGGCCCCTCTGGAGAACACCGGGGAGCTGTTTTTT

V: TRBV4-3
D: NA
J: TRBJ1-6
size: NA
CDR3: CASSQVTATEGSPLHF
DNA: TGCGCCAGCAGCCAAGTGACAGCGACGGAGGGTTCACCCCTCCACTTT

V: TRBV27
D: NA
J: TRBJ2-7
size: NA
CDR3: CASRATGSWYEQYF
DNA: TGTGCCAGCAGAGCCACTGGGTCCTGGTACGAGCAGTACTTC

V: TRBV10-3
D: TRBD1
J: TRBJ1-1
size: few
CDR3: CAISESDRENTEAFF
DNA: TGTGCCATCAGTGAGTCGGACAGGGAGAACACTGAAGCTTTCTTT

V: TRBV29-1
D: NA
J: TRBJ2-7
size: few
CDR3: CSVRGDPYEQYF
DNA: TGCAGCGTTCGCGGGGACCCCTACGAGCAGTACTTC

V: TRBV11-2
D: TRBD1
J: TRBJ1-2
size: NA
CDR3: CASSLDLRGLGYTF
DNA: TGTGCCAGCAGCTTAGATTTGAGGGGGCTCGGCTACACCTTC

V: TRBV12-3/TRBV12-4
D: TRBD1
J: TRBJ1-4
size: NA
CDR3: CASGLQGPRETNEKLFF
DNA: TGTGCCAGCGGACTACAGGGGCCGCGAGAAACTAATGAAAAACTGTTTTTT

V: TRBV15
D: NA
J: TRBJ2-5
size: once
CDR3: CATSRQPTETQYF
DNA: TGTGCCACCAGCCGCCAACCTACCGAGACCCAGTACTTC

V: TRBV11-2
D: NA
J: TRBJ2-3
size: NA
CDR3: CASSLAGWRLRSGSTDTQYF
DNA: TGTGCCAGCAGCTTAGCAGGTTGGAGGTTGAGGAGTGGGTCCACAGATACGCAGTATTTT

V: TRBV4-1
D: NA
J: TRBJ1-2
size: few
CDR3: CASSPIGLPGYTF
DNA: TGCGCCAGCAGCCCCATCGGACTACCGGGCTACACCTTC

V: TRBV25-1
D: TRBD2
J: TRBJ2-1
size: NA
CDR3: CASSESGGRYEQFF
DNA: TGTGCCAGCAGTGAAAGCGGGGGTAGATATGAGCAGTTCTTC

V: TRBV30
D: NA
J: TRBJ2-1
size: few
CDR3: CAWSVHAEGQFF
DNA: TGTGCCTGGAGTGTACACGCAGAAGGGCAGTTCTTC

V: TRBV20-1
D: NA
J: TRBJ2-1
size: NA
CDR3: CSAPRQGFYNEQFF
DNA: TGCAGTGCGCCCCGCCAAGGGTTCTACAATGAGCAGTTCTTC

V: TRBV10-3
D: NA
J: TRBJ2-3
size: NA
CDR3: CATVDGNTQYF
DNA: TGTGCCACCGTGGATGGGAATACGCAGTATTTT

V: TRBV12-3/TRBV12-4
D: NA
J: TRBJ2-6
size: NA
CDR3: CASSQGTRSGANVLTF
DNA: TGTGCCAGCAGTCAGGGGACTCGCTCTGGGGCCAACGTCCTGACTTTC

V: TRBV27
D: NA
J: TRBJ2-7
size: NA
CDR3: CASSLIQGDYEQYF
DNA: TGTGCCAGCAGTTTAATACAGGGTGACTACGAGCAGTACTTC

V: TRBV6-6
D: TRBD1
J: TRBJ2-3
size: NA
CDR3: CASSLQGAPVADTQYF
DNA: TGTGCCAGCAGTCTCCAGGGGGCGCCGGTTGCAGATACGCAGTATTTT

V: TRBV28
D: NA
J: TRBJ2-3
size: NA
CDR3: CASSILGGVSTDTQYF
DNA: TGTGCCAGCAGCATCCTGGGCGGGGTAAGCACAGATACGCAGTATTTT

V: TRBV7-2
D: NA
J: TRBJ2-7
size: NA
CDR3: CASSLERQTSYEQYF
DNA: TGTGCCAGCAGCTTAGAGAGACAGACTTCCTACGAGCAGTACTTC

V: TRBV3-1
D: TRBD1
J: TRBJ2-1
size: NA
CDR3: CASSHGQGIGYEQFF
DNA: TGTGCCAGCAGCCATGGACAGGGGATCGGCTATGAGCAGTTCTTC

V: TRBV4-1
D: TRBD1
J: TRBJ2-1
size: NA
CDR3: CASSNPRQGANEQFF
DNA: TGCGCCAGCAGCAACCCGAGACAGGGGGCGAATGAGCAGTTCTTC

V: TRBV28
D: NA
J: TRBJ2-7
size: many
CDR3: CASSSPGDRGLSYEQYF
DNA: TGTGCCAGCAGTTCCCCCGGCGACCGGGGGCTGTCCTACGAGCAGTACTTC

V: TRBV28
D: TRBD1
J: TRBJ1-5
size: NA
CDR3: CASSEHRGSNQPQHF
DNA: TGTGCCAGCAGTGAGCACAGGGGTAGTAATCAGCCCCAGCATTTT

V: TRBV28
D: NA
J: TRBJ1-2
size: NA
CDR3: CASSFTSLLGAAGGYTF
DNA: TGTGCCAGCAGTTTCACCAGCCTCTTAGGGGCAGCAGGTGGCTACACCTTC

V: TRBV6-2/TRBV6-3
D: TRBD1
J: TRBJ1-2
size: once
CDR3: CASSYGGTANYGYTF
DNA: TGTGCCAGCAGTTACGGCGGGACAGCTAACTATGGCTACACCTTC

V: TRBV7-2
D: TRBD2
J: TRBJ2-2
size: NA
CDR3: CASSTRLAGEGGGELFF
DNA: TGTGCCAGCAGCACCCGACTAGCGGGAGAAGGGGGCGGGGAGCTGTTTTTT

V: TRBV7-9
D: TRBD1
J: TRBJ2-3
size: NA
CDR3: CASSPQQGFTDTQYF
DNA: TGTGCCAGCAGCCCCCAACAGGGGTTCACAGATACGCAGTATTTT

V: TRBV20-1
D: NA
J: TRBJ2-7
size: NA
CDR3: CSASPLEAYSGRSYEQYF
DNA: TGCAGTGCTTCCCCTCTTGAAGCCTATAGCGGACGCTCCTACGAGCAGTACTTC

V: TRBV10-3
D: NA
J: TRBJ1-1
size: NA
CDR3: CATQSMNTEAFF
DNA: TGTGCCACACAGAGCATGAACACTGAAGCTTTCTTT

V: TRBV20-1
D: TRBD2
J: TRBJ2-6
size: few
CDR3: CSARALAEWANVLTF
DNA: TGCAGTGCTAGGGCCCTAGCGGAGTGGGCCAACGTCCTGACTTTC

V: TRBV29-1
D: NA
J: TRBJ1-1
size: NA
CDR3: CSVELGPKAVGTEAFF
DNA: TGCAGCGTTGAATTGGGACCGAAGGCGGTGGGCACTGAAGCTTTCTTT

V: TRBV29-1
D: NA
J: TRBJ2-7
size: NA
CDR3: CSGGRGLNEQYF
DNA: TGCAGCGGCGGACGGGGTTTAAACGAGCAGTACTTC

V: TRBV7-2
D: NA
J: TRBJ2-7
size: NA
CDR3: CASSLARGGAGNEQYF
DNA: TGTGCCAGCAGCTTAGCGCGCGGCGGGGCAGGCAATGAGCAGTACTTC

V: TRBV5-1
D: TRBD1
J: TRBJ1-4
size: many
CDR3: CASSFGQGNEKLFF
DNA: TGCGCCAGCAGCTTTGGACAGGGCAATGAAAAACTGTTTTTT

V: TRBV6-5
D: NA
J: TRBJ2-3
size: few
CDR3: CASSWAGGIPDTQYF
DNA: TGTGCCAGCAGTTGGGCGGGCGGGATCCCAGATACGCAGTATTTT

V: TRBV19
D: TRBD2
J: TRBJ2-1
size: NA
CDR3: CASTFSGDYNEQFF
DNA: TGTGCCAGTACGTTTAGCGGGGACTACAATGAGCAGTTCTTC

V: TRBV4-1
D: NA
J: TRBJ1-2
size: NA
CDR3: CASSQGQVGLRYYGYTF
DNA: TGCGCCAGCAGCCAAGGACAGGTGGGCTTAAGGTACTATGGCTACACCTTC

V: TRBV5-1
D: NA
J: TRBJ2-1
size: NA
CDR3: CASSLAASGDNEQFF
DNA: TGCGCCAGCAGCTTGGCCGCGAGTGGCGACAATGAGCAGTTCTTC

V: TRBV29-1
D: TRBD2
J: TRBJ2-5
size: NA
CDR3: CSVNGLAGVEETQYF
DNA: TGCAGCGTCAATGGACTAGCGGGAGTAGAGGAGACCCAGTACTTC